These T cell receptor beta chains were read from a single sample in a study of regulatory T cells in long-lasting Graves disease. TCRdb re-called the multiplex PCR reads through MiXCR, storing one row per CDR3 protein. Among 530,000 or so distinct CDR3 sequences listed, approximately 13% were seen once. This sample also appeared in a second study, on T cells in Graves' hyperthyroidism and ophthalmopathy.

The material was peripheral blood mononuclear cells (PBMCs), obtained at new diagnosis, from a patient treated with antithyroid drugs. All receptors come from a man aged 25-45 years with Graves disease. Each CDR3 is given with its conserved first and last residue. A D gene is named only where the DNA matches it firmly. Only some rows state a clone size, as once, few, many or a class for expanded clones.

d_gene	abundance	v_gene	j_gene	CDR3aa	CDR3nt
.	many	TRBV6-5	TRBJ1-5	CASSYRQGGQPQHF	TGTGCCAGCAGTTATCGGCAGGGCGGGCAGCCCCAGCATTTT
.	.	TRBV10-3	TRBJ1-1	CAISRGELINTEAFF	TGTGCCATCAGCAGGGGTGAACTCATCAACACTGAAGCTTTCTTT
TRBD2	many	TRBV3-1	TRBJ2-1	CASTPTSGSNEQFF	TGTGCCAGCACACCGACTAGCGGGAGTAATGAGCAGTTCTTC
.	few	TRBV9	TRBJ2-1	CASSVETGSNEQFF	TGTGCCAGCAGCGTAGAAACTGGATCTAATGAGCAGTTCTTC
TRBD2	.	TRBV9	TRBJ2-7	CASSPPAGGDHEQYF	TGTGCCAGCAGCCCCCCGGCGGGGGGAGACCACGAGCAGTACTTC
.	many	TRBV7-9	TRBJ2-7	CASSFPGGAYEQYF	TGTGCCAGCAGCTTCCCCGGGGGAGCCTACGAGCAGTACTTC
.	many	TRBV12-3/TRBV12-4	TRBJ1-6	CASSLGGGARNSPLHF	TGTGCCAGCAGTTTAGGAGGAGGGGCCCGTAATTCACCCCTCCACTTT
TRBD2	many	TRBV30	TRBJ2-3	CAWSPFPGGEDTQYF	TGTGCCTGGAGTCCCTTTCCGGGGGGTGAAGATACGCAGTATTTT
.	many	TRBV7-2	TRBJ2-2	CASRTGGLLIYTGELFF	TGTGCCAGCAGAACGGGGGGCCTCCTGATATACACCGGGGAGCTGTTTTTT
TRBD2	many	TRBV15	TRBJ2-7	CATSRDWGEGEQYF	TGTGCCACCAGCAGAGATTGGGGGGAGGGCGAGCAGTACTTC
.	many	TRBV7-2	TRBJ1-4	CASSLMGGEKLFF	TGTGCCAGCAGCTTAATGGGGGGCGAAAAACTGTTTTTT
.	.	TRBV6-2/TRBV6-3	TRBJ2-2	CAIQGRRTGELFF	TGTGCCATACAGGGGAGGCGGACCGGGGAGCTGTTTTTT
.	many	TRBV12-3/TRBV12-4	TRBJ2-3	CASSRSKTDTQYF	TGTGCCAGCAGCCGATCCAAGACAGATACGCAGTATTTT
TRBD2	few	TRBV20-1	TRBJ2-7	CSARSGSNIWEQYF	TGCAGTGCTCGCAGCGGGAGCAACATCTGGGAGCAGTACTTC
TRBD1	many	TRBV6-5	TRBJ1-1	CASSYSGDREATEAFF	TGTGCCAGCAGTTACTCGGGGGACAGGGAAGCCACTGAAGCTTTCTTT
.	many	TRBV2	TRBJ1-4	CASSEGRGAREKLFF	TGTGCCAGCAGTGAAGGTCGGGGGGCGCGGGAAAAACTGTTTTTT
.	many	TRBV6-2/TRBV6-3	TRBJ2-7	CAVHYEQYF	TGTGCCGTCCACTACGAGCAGTACTTC
TRBD1	many	TRBV2	TRBJ1-5	CASSATWDREAQPQHF	TGTGCCAGCAGTGCCACTTGGGACAGGGAAGCTCAGCCCCAGCATTTT
.	many	TRBV20-1	TRBJ2-7	CSAPAGEVYEQYF	TGCAGTGCCCCCGCCGGGGAGGTCTACGAGCAGTACTTC
TRBD1	.	TRBV7-9	TRBJ2-2	CANGTENTGELFF	TGTGCCAACGGGACAGAAAACACCGGGGAGCTGTTTTTT